These 27 T cell receptor beta chains came from one sample sequenced in a study of CD8+CD57+ T cells in acquired aplastic anemia. Genomic DNA served as template for TCR beta VDJ and CDR3 profiling. Each CDR3 protein gets one entry after TCRdb re-called the reads with MiXCR. This sample carries 200,000 to 250,000 distinct CDR3 sequences, approximately 60% of them seen once, and the ten largest clones take roughly 29%. Sample: sorted CD4+, CD8+, or CD8+CD57+ T cells (not recorded which) from PBMCs. The receptors shown here come from a human donor in good health.

The chain is built from TRBV20-1 and TRBJ2-7, with 7 bases identical to TRBD1. Germline CDR1 and CDR2: DFQATT and SNEGSKA (reference sequence). With 3 bases clipped from V and 7 bases from J, the junction kept 9 bases outside the gene matches. The CDR3 has 13 residues. The CDR3 nucleotides are TGCAGTGCTAGTCCGGGACAGCTTTTTGAGCAGTACTTC. It is translated as CSASPGQLFEQYF.

The chain couples TRBV7-2 to TRBJ1-2; 10 bases are shared with TRBD1. V was pared by 7 bases and J by 4 bases, with 6 bases of the junction left unmatched. CDR1 and CDR2 (germline): SGHTA, FQGNSA. The CDR3 contains 14 residues. The CDR3 here is CASKKTGGTYGYTF. The CDR3 region has the DNA TGTGCCAGCAAAAAGACAGGGGGCACCTATGGCTACACCTTC.

In its sample, this clonotype was seen a few times. The chain employs TRBV20-1 and TRBJ2-7, with D maybe TRBD1 (6 bases). The CDR3 is 12 amino acids. CDR1 is DFQATT, CDR2 SNEGSKA, per germline (reference sequence). V was clipped by 5 bases and J by 7 bases, with 15 bases between them. The CDR3, as DNA: TGCAGTGCTGGATCCCACAGGGCAGAGCAGTACTTC. Translating it yields CSAGSHRAEQYF.

The V gene is TRBV12-3 or TRBV12-4, the J gene TRBJ1-2; 7 nucleotides align to TRBD1. Losses at the gene ends were 3 bases for V and 5 bases for J; bases not matched to a gene: 9. The CDR3 is 15 residues long. DNA for the CDR3: TGTGCCAGCAGTTTCGACAGGGCCTTAGGGTATGGCTACACCTTC. This codes for CASSFDRALGYGYTF.

This clonotype was seen at least ten times. The chain links TRBV5-6 to TRBJ2-3; the match to TRBD2 covers 10 bases. The CDR3 has 17 residues. V lost 4 bases to trimming and J lost 4 bases; unmatched junction nucleotides: 12. The germline V gene has CDR1 SGHDT and CDR2 YYEEEE. CDR3 loop: CASSPWASGGRADTQYF. In DNA, the CDR3 is TGTGCCAGCAGCCCATGGGCTAGCGGGGGTCGTGCAGATACGCAGTATTTT.

This clonotype was counted many times. The chain has TRBV7-3 and TRBJ2-1; 10 positions match TRBD2. Per the germline V gene, CDR1 is SGHTA and CDR2 is FQGTGA. With 4 bases clipped from V and 8 bases from J, the junction kept 5 bases outside the gene matches. The length of the CDR3 is 14 residues. The CDR3: CASSSSSGGDEQFF. CDR3 DNA: TGTGCCAGCAGCTCGTCTAGCGGGGGCGATGAGCAGTTCTTC.

The sample holds many counts of this clonotype. This chain connects TRBV2 to TRBJ2-3; D unclear. The length of the CDR3 is 12 residues. Trimming took off 7 bases at V and 2 bases at J, with 7 bases between the two ends. Germline V gene data show CDR1 as SNHLY and CDR2 as FYNNEI. This CDR3 reads CASIQPTDTQYF. The CDR3 DNA reads TGTGCCAGCATTCAGCCCACAGATACGCAGTATTTT.

The CDR3 loop reads CSARGGQQFPLHF. The CDR3 bases are TGCAGTGCTAGAGGGGGACAGCAGTTCCCCCTCCACTTT. The chain employs TRBV20-1 and TRBJ1-6; 7 positions agree with TRBD1. Germline loops: CDR1 DFQATT, CDR2 SNEGSKA (reference sequence). This CDR3 spans 13 amino acids. The J segment lost 13 bases and the V segment lost 1 base, leaving 7 bases of the junction unmatched.

This clonotype was detected once. Mismatch with germline at one junction end may stem from a read error. This rearrangement joins TRBV5-1 to TRBJ2-7, with 9 bases that match TRBD1. Germline-derived CDR1 and CDR2 are SGHRS and YFSETQ. The CDR3 has 16 amino acids. The CDR3 DNA reads TGCGCCAGCAGCCCACGGCCGGGACAGGGTGCCTACGAGCGGTACTTC. It encodes CASSPRPGQGAYERYF.

The chain has TRBV20-1 and TRBJ2-7; D is unresolved. Trimming shortened V by 3 bases and J by 1 base, and 10 bases separated the two germline ends. CDR3 length: 13 residues. Germline CDR1 and CDR2: DFQATT and SNEGSKA (reference sequence). CDR3 in DNA: TGCAGTGCTAGCTCCGTTCAATCCTACGAGCAGTACTTC. It specifies CSASSVQSYEQYF.

This clonotype turned up a few times. The CDR3 region has the DNA TGTGCCAGCAGCCTCATAGGTGTTGGGACTAGTTCTTCCGAGCAGTACTTC. It is translated as CASSLIGVGTSSSEQYF. The chain uses TRBV7-2 and TRBJ2-7; 8 nucleotides match TRBD2. CDR3 length: 17 residues. CDR1 is SGHTA and CDR2 is FQGNSA in the germline V gene. The V segment lost 5 bases and the J segment 6 bases; nucleotides outside the gene matches: 18.

The chain joins TRBV7-9 to TRBJ1-5; D unclear. This CDR3 has 14 residues. The ends were cut back, 3 bases at V and 14 bases at J, with 20 bases in the middle. CDR1 is SEHNR, CDR2 FQNEAQ, per germline (reference sequence). The CDR3 DNA sequence: TGTGCCAGCAGCTTCCCCGGGAGGGAAACCTACGAGCATTTT. Residues: CASSFPGRETYEHF.

The genes are TRBV19 and TRBJ1-4, with D possibly matching TRBD1 (5 bases). CDR3 length equals 15 residues. The germline V gene has CDR1 LNHDA and CDR2 SQIVND (reference sequence). The V end was cut by 4 bases, the J end by 0 bases, with 9 bases between. Here the CDR3 reads CASSRGSTTNEKLFF. In nucleotides, the CDR3 is TGTGCCAGTAGTAGGGGGTCAACAACTAATGAAAAACTGTTTTTT.

The sample holds one count of this clonotype. The rearrangement links TRBV7-4 to TRBJ1-1, with D tentatively TRBD1 (6 bases). CDR3 size: 19 residues. Germline lookup yields CDR1 SGHVT and CDR2 SQSDAQ. V was clipped by 8 bases and J by 0 bases, with 28 bases between them. The DNA for the CDR3 is TGTGCCAGCCGAAGCGAGACAGGCTGGGGGTCGTTGATGAACACTGAAGCTTTCTTT. It codes for CASRSETGWGSLMNTEAFF.

The chain carries TRBV9 and TRBJ1-1; 9 nucleotides agree with TRBD1. Germline V gene lookup returns CDR1 SGDLS and CDR2 YYNGEE. The CDR3 has 16 residues. V lost 3 bases, J lost 4 bases, and 10 bases stayed unmatched. CDR3 protein: CASSDRQGVTGTEAFF. CDR3 coding DNA: TGTGCCAGCAGCGACCGACAGGGGGTGACTGGCACTGAAGCTTTCTTT.

The table lists this clonotype with many counts. V usage is TRBV5-8 and J usage is TRBJ2-2; no clear D gene. V was pared by 0 bases and J by 2 bases, with 8 bases between. Germline V gives CDR1 SGHTS, CDR2 YDEGEE. CDR3 length equals 15 residues. CDR3 DNA: TGTGCCAGCAGCTTGGCTCCCGGCAACACCGGGGAGCTGTTTTTT. This codes for CASSLAPGNTGELFF. Filled out from reference TRBV5-8 and TRBJ2-2, the complete variable domain reads EAGVTQSPTHLIKTRGQQATLRCSPISGHTSVYWYQQALGLGLQFLLWYDEGEERNRGNFPPRFSGRQFPNYSSELNVNALELEDSALYLCASSLAPGNTGELFFGEGSRLTVL.

The gene calls are TRBV24-1 and TRBJ2-1; D is ambiguous. V lost 7 bases and J lost 10, with 22 bases in between. This CDR3 is built from 15 residues. CDR1 is KGHDR and CDR2 is SFDVKD in the germline V gene. CDR3 nucleotide sequence: TGTGCCACCAGGCCCGGGCTGGGGAACACCGGGGAGCAGTTCTTC. Amino acids: CATRPGLGNTGEQFF.

CDR3 nucleotide sequence: TGTGCCAGCAGCTTCCGACACGTATCTTCCACCCAAGCTTTCTTT. It encodes CASSFRHVSSTQAFF. The V and J genes are TRBV7-3 and TRBJ1-1; D gene uncertain. Germline values: CDR1 SGHTA, CDR2 FQGTGA. Trimming took off 3 bases at V and 9 bases at J, with 20 bases between the two ends. The CDR3 runs 15 residues.

This clonotype came up many times. This chain connects TRBV7-9 to TRBJ2-5; no clear D. Germline-derived CDR1 and CDR2 are SEHNR and FQNEAQ (reference sequence). Trimming shortened V by 5 bases and J by 5 bases, and 18 bases separated the two germline ends. CDR3 length equals 15 residues. Here the CDR3 reads CASSPRLRESETQYF. CDR3 nucleotide sequence: TGTGCCAGCAGCCCCCGCCTTCGAGAAAGCGAGACCCAGTACTTC.

The chain uses TRBV5-1 and TRBJ2-5; 9 nucleotides line up with TRBD2. The V gene end was trimmed by 6 bases and the J gene end by 5 bases; junction bases not matched to a gene: 8. This CDR3 has 14 amino acids. The germline V gene encodes CDR1 SGHRS and CDR2 YFSETQ. DNA of the CDR3: TGCGCCAGCAACACGGGACTAGCTAAGGAGACCCAGTACTTC. This gives the protein CASNTGLAKETQYF.

This rearrangement joins TRBV4-3 to TRBJ1-6; no definite D call. This CDR3 contains 16 residues. Germline loops: CDR1 LGHNA, CDR2 YSLEER. V lost 3 bases and J lost 0, with 9 bases in between. The CDR3 protein is CASSQSDTSYNSPLHF. The CDR3 DNA is TGCGCCAGCAGCCAGAGCGACACCTCCTATAATTCACCCCTCCACTTT.

The J gene is TRBJ2-7, the V gene TRBV7-9; 12 nucleotides align to TRBD1. The junction had 5 bases not matched to a gene; V was cut back by 4 bases and J by 7 bases. Germline CDR1 is SEHNR and CDR2 is FQNEAQ (reference sequence). This CDR3 comprises 14 residues. The CDR3 nucleotides read TGTGCCAGCAGCTCGGGGACAGGGGGCCCGGAGCAGTACTTC. This gives the protein CASSSGTGGPEQYF.

The chain has TRBV20-1 and TRBJ1-5; unclear D gene. V was clipped by 4 bases and J by 0 bases, with 7 bases between them. Germline CDR1 reads DFQATT; CDR2 reads SNEGSKA (reference sequence). This CDR3 is 13 amino acids long. In DNA form, the CDR3 reads TGCAGTGCTAAGACAACTAGCAATCAGCCCCAGCATTTT. It yields the protein CSAKTTSNQPQHF.

The V call is TRBV2, the J call TRBJ2-7; D not certain. CDR1 and CDR2 from the germline V gene are SNHLY and FYNNEI. CDR3 length: 12 residues. The germline V and J ends were trimmed by 1 base and 5 bases, with 6 bases remaining between them. The CDR3 DNA sequence: TGTGCCAGCAGTGAAGGGAATCACGAGCAGTACTTC. Translation gives CASSEGNHEQYF. Looking up the rest from reference TRBV2 and TRBJ2-7 gives the full variable domain: EPEVTQTPSHQVTQMGQEVILRCVPISNHLYFYWYRQILGQKVEFLVSFYNNEISEKSEIFDDQFSVERPDGSNFTLKIRSTKLEDSAMYFCASSEGNHEQYFGPGTRLTVT.

The rearrangement uses TRBV7-9 and TRBJ2-1, with D possibly TRBD2 on 6 matching bases. The CDR3 sequence is 14 residues long. Deletions cut 6 bases from V and 1 base from J, with 10 bases between. Germline CDR1 is SEHNR and CDR2 is FQNEAQ (reference sequence). The CDR3 spells CASRRDSSYNEQFF. In DNA form, the CDR3 reads TGTGCCAGCAGGCGGGATTCGTCCTACAATGAGCAGTTCTTC.

The table lists this clonotype with a few counts. V usage is TRBV30 and J usage is TRBJ2-2; D unresolved. V was pared by 3 bases and J by 1 base, with 3 bases between. Germline V gene sequence: CDR1 GTSNPN, CDR2 SVGIG (reference sequence). This CDR3 is 12 amino acids long. The CDR3 DNA reads TGTGCCTGGAGGGTGAACACCGGGGAGCTGTTTTTT. Residues: CAWRVNTGELFF.

The rearrangement joins TRBV2 to TRBJ1-5; a possible D gene is TRBD1 (5 bases). The ends were cut back, 6 bases at V and 1 base at J, with 7 bases in the middle. CDR3 size: 13 residues. CDR1 SNHLY and CDR2 FYNNEI come from the germline V gene. CDR3 nucleotide sequence: TGTGCCAGCAGAAGGGACAGCAATCAGCCCCAGCATTTT. This encodes CASRRDSNQPQHF.